The 2 T cell receptor beta chains listed next were all sequenced from one sample in a study of blood T cell repertoires in COVID-19. Generated by immunoSEQ multiplex PCR, the TCRdb table keeps only in-frame clones and is missing some. The sample holds 70,000 to 75,000 clones, about 82% seen once. The sequencing sample was made of peripheral blood. These receptor sequences come from a woman between 55 and 75 years old with acute or convalescent COVID-19.

There are a few counts of this clone. The chain is built from TRBV6-5 and TRBJ1-1, with D uncertain. CDR1 is MNHEY and CDR2 is SVGAGI in the germline V gene. The CDR3 covers 15 residues. The V and J ends lost 1 base and 7 bases respectively, with 16 bases between them. The CDR3 protein is CASSYLPPEALEAFF. CDR3 coding DNA: TGTGCCAGCAGTTACTTGCCCCCTGAAGCCCTTGAAGCTTTCTTT.

The chain recombines TRBV4-2 with TRBJ2-5, with 10 bases aligning to TRBD2. Germline loops: CDR1 LGHNA, CDR2 YNFKEQ. This CDR3 has 17 amino acids. Trimming removed 4 bases from V and 1 base from J; junction bases left unmatched: 9. The CDR3 DNA follows: TGTGCCAGCAGCCCCCGTAAGCGGGGGGGATCCCAAGAGACCCAGTACTTC. Translation gives CASSPRKRGGSQETQYF.